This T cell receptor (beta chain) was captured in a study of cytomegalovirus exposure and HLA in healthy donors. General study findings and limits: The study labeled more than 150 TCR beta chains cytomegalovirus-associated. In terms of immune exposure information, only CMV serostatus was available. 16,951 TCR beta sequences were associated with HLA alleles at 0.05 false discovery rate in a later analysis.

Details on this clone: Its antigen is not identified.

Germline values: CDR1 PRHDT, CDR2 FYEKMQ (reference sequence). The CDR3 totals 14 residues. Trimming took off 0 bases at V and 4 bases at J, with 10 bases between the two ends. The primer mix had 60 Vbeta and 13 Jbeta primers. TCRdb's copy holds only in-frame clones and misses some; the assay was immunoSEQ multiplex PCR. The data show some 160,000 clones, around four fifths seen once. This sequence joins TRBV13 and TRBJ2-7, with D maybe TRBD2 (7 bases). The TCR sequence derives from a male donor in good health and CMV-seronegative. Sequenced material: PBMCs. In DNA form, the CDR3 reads TGTGCCAGCAGCTTAGGACAGGGAGGGTACGAGCAGTACTTC. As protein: CASSLGQGGYEQYF.